The 10 T cell receptor beta chains in this list originate from one sample, sequenced in a study of tumor and adjacent non-tumor tissue in lung cancer. The library came from three nested PCR rounds adapted from ARM-PCR protocols. TCRdb processed the multiplex PCR reads anew with MiXCR; each CDR3 protein has one entry. The sample consists of 50,000 or so distinct CDR3 sequences, 74% of them appearing once. This sample's RNA came from whole unsorted tissue. More than 3 cm separated this lung sample from the edge of the tumor. The source material was distant non-tumor lung tissue. All receptors come from a woman in her sixties with non-small cell lung cancer.

Comments on this clonotype: This CDR3 is missing its conserved last phenylalanine or tryptophan, likely due to a read error. V is TRBV29-1 and J is TRBJ2-7, with a weak D call TRBD2 (5 bases). Germline V gene data show CDR1 as SQVTM and CDR2 as ANQGSEA. Trimming cost V 2 bases and J 7 bases, with 24 bases left between them. The CDR3 runs to 16 residues. The CDR3 is CSVEFASWRSTDEQYL. CDR3 sequence (DNA): TGCAGCGTTGAATTCGCTAGCTGGAGGTCTACTGATGAGCAGTACCTC.

With regard to this clonotype: The junction does not match germline at one end; this may be a read error. CDR3 sequence reads: CASTTDSVNTEAFF. The CDR3 nucleotides are TGTGCCAGCACCACCGACTCGGTGAACACTGAAGCTTTTTTT. This chain links TRBV6-2 or TRBV6-3 with TRBJ1-1; D uncertain. Germline-derived CDR1 and CDR2 are MNHEY and SVGEGT. The CDR3 runs to 14 residues.

The gene calls are TRBV29-1 and TRBJ2-1, with D possibly being TRBD1 (5 bases). From germline, CDR1 is SQVTM and CDR2 ANQGSEA. V lost 4 bases to trimming and J lost 11 bases, with 15 bases between them. This CDR3 is built from 12 residues. The CDR3 DNA follows: TGCAGCGTTGGCCGCAGGGCGGCTCAGCAGTTCTTC. Protein product: CSVGRRAAQQFF.

In the case of this clonotype: The CDR3 carries no conserved terminal phenylalanine or tryptophan, so it likely arises from a read error. The V call is TRBV12-3 or TRBV12-4, the J call TRBJ1-2; a weak D match, TRBD1 (6 bases). V was cut by 4 bases and J by 1 base, with 19 bases left in between. This CDR3 region has 17 residues. Written as DNA, the CDR3 is TGTGCCAGCAGTTCCAGGGGCAGTGGAGGTTTTAACTATGGCTACACCCTC. Translating it yields CASSSRGSGGFNYGYTL.

This clonotype was counted only a few times. The CDR3 does not end in the conserved phenylalanine or tryptophan, so this is likely a read error. The chain has TRBV5-1 and TRBJ2-7; a possible D gene is TRBD1 (5 bases). The CDR3 spans 15 residues. Trimming removed 1 base from V and 4 bases from J, with 15 bases in between. CDR1 is SGHRS, CDR2 YFSETQ, per germline. The CDR3 sequence is CASSLTWQGPYEQYL. The CDR3 coding sequence is TGCGCCAGCAGCTTGACCTGGCAGGGCCCTTACGAGCAGTACCTC.

Worth noting for this clonotype: At one end the junction does not follow the germline gene, possibly because of a read error. The chain combines TRBV4-3 with TRBJ2-3; 7 bases map to TRBD2. The CDR3 has 17 amino acids. CDR1 LGHNA and CDR2 YSLEER come from the germline V gene. CDR3 in DNA: TGCGCCAGCAGCCCGAGTACGGGGAGGGGAGTCACTGATACGCAATATTTT. Translating gives CASSPSTGRGVTDTQYF.

About this clonotype: The junction differs from germline at one of its ends, possibly a read error. The V and J genes are TRBV6-2 or TRBV6-3 and TRBJ2-6; a weak D match, TRBD1 (5 bases). This CDR3 comprises 15 residues. The germline gives CDR1 MNHEY, CDR2 SVGEGT. CDR3 residues: CASSYDNSGANILTF. The CDR3 nucleotides are TGTGCCAGCAGTTACGACAACTCTGGGGCCAACATCCTGACTTTC.

The chain couples TRBV20-1 to TRBJ2-7; the match to TRBD2 covers 8 bases. The CDR3 is 15 amino acids. V trimming: 8 bases; J trimming: 0 bases; junction bases outside the gene matches: 12. Germline V gene lookup returns CDR1 DFQATT and CDR2 SNEGSKA (reference sequence). The CDR3 sequence is CSTATTSGNSYEQYF. The CDR3 DNA sequence: TGCAGTACTGCAACTACTAGCGGCAACTCCTACGAGCAGTACTTC.

The gene calls are TRBV12-3 or TRBV12-4 and TRBJ2-7; TRBD2 matches 8 bases. The CDR3 covers 14 residues. V trimming: 8 bases; J trimming: 4 bases; junction bases outside the gene matches: 10. Here the CDR3 DNA reads TGTGCCAGCTCTAGGACTAGCAGAAGTTACGAGCAGTACTTC. It translates to CASSRTSRSYEQYF.

This clonotype was recorded at least ten times. The chain uses TRBV5-4 and TRBJ2-3; 9 bases fit TRBD2. Trimming at V came to 1 base and at J to 2 bases, leaving 5 bases not matched to a gene. CDR1 and CDR2 from the germline V gene are SGHNT and YYREEE (reference sequence). The CDR3 has 16 residues. CDR3 DNA sequence: TGTGCCAGCAGCTTGAAGAGCGGGGGGCTCACAGATACGCAGTATTTT. Translated, it gives CASSLKSGGLTDTQYF.